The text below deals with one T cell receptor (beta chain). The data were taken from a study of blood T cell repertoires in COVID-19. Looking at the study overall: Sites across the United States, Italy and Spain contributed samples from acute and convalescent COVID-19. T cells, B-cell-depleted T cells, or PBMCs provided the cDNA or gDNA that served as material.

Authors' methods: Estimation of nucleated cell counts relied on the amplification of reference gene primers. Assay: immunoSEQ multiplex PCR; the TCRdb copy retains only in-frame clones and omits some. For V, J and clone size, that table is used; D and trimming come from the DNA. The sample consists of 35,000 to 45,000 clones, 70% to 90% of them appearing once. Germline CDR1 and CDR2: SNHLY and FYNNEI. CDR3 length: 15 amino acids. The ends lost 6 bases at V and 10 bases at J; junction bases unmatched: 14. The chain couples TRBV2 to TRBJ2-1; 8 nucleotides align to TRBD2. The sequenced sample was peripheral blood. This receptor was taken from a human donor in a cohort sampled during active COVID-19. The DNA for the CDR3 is TGTGCCAGCAGACCCCCGGCGGGACTAGTGGACGAGCAGTTCTTC. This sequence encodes CASRPPAGLVDEQFF.